This TCR beta chain was captured in a study of blood T cell repertoires in COVID-19. As regards this clone: Distinct nucleotide sequences in the sample also encode this CDR3.

Germline V gene data show CDR1 as MDHEN and CDR2 as SYDVKM. Trimming shortened V by 2 bases and J by 0 bases, and 4 bases separated the two germline ends. This CDR3 has 13 amino acids. Source study methods: For nucleated cells, counts were estimated from reference gene primer amplification. The method was immunoSEQ multiplex PCR; TCRdb's version includes in-frame clones alone and lacks a portion of them. The DNA gave D and trimming, while V, J and clone size come from that table. The sample shows 130,000 to 150,000 clones, around 81% of them seen only once. The V call is TRBV28, the J call TRBJ1-2; unclear D gene. This receptor was obtained from a woman aged 40 to 50 with active or convalescent COVID-19. The sequencing sample was made of peripheral blood. The CDR3 here is CASSLAANYGYTF. In nucleotides, the CDR3 is TGTGCCAGCAGTTTAGCGGCTAACTATGGCTACACCTTC.